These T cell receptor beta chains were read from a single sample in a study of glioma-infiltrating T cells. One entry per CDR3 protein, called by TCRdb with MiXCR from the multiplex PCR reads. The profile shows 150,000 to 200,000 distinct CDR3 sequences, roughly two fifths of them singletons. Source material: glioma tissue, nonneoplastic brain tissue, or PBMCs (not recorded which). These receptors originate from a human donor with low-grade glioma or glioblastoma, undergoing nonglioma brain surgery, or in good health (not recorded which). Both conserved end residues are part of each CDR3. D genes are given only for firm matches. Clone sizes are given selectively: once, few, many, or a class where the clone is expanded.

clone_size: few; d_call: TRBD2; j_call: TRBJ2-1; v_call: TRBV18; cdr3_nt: TGTGCCAGCTGGGACTACGCATCGACCAAATACAATGAGCAGTTCTTC; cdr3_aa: CASWDYASTKYNEQFF
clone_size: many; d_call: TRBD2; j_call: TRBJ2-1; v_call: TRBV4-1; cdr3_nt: TGCGCCAGCAGCCACCCAAGACTAGCGGAGCAGTTCTTC; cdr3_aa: CASSHPRLAEQFF
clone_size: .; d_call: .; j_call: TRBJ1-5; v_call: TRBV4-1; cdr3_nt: TGCGCCAGCAGACCGAGCTCAGGTAGCAATCAGCCCCAGCATTTT; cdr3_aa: CASRPSSGSNQPQHF
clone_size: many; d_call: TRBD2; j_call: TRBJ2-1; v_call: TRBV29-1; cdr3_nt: TGCAGCGTTGAACCCCCCGGGACTAGTAGGTACTTCTTC; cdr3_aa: CSVEPPGTSRYFF
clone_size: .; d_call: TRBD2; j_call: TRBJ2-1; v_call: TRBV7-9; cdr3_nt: TGTGCCAGCAGCTCAGCGGGAGGGCCTCAGTTCTTC; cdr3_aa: CASSSAGGPQFF
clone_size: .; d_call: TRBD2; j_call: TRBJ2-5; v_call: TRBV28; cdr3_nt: TGTGCCAAATACACAGCGGGAGTAGAGACCCAGTACTTC; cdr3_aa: CAKYTAGVETQYF
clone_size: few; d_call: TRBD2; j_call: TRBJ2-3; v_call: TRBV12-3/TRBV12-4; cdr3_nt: TGTGCCAGCAGTTTAGTTAGCGGGAGCCCAGATACGCAGTATTTT; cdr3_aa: CASSLVSGSPDTQYF
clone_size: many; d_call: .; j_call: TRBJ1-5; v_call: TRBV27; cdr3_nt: TGTGCCAGCAGTTTCTTGGATCAGCCCCAGCATTTT; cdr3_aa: CASSFLDQPQHF
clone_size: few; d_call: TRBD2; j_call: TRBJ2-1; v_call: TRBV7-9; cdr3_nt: TGTGCCAGCAGCTTAGGGACTAGCGCCCATGAGCAGTTCTTC; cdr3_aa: CASSLGTSAHEQFF
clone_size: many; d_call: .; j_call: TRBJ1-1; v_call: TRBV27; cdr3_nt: TGTGCCAGCAGTTTATCACCCGGGTCGGGAGCTTTCTTT; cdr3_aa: CASSLSPGSGAFF
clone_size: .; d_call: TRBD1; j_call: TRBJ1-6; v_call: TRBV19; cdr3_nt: TGTGCCAGTAGGAGGACAGGGGGATTATCACCCCTCCACTTT; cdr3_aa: CASRRTGGLSPLHF
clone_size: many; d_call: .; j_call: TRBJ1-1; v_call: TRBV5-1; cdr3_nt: TGCGCCAGCAGCTGGAAGACAGCGAACACTGAAGCTTTCTTT; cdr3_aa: CASSWKTANTEAFF
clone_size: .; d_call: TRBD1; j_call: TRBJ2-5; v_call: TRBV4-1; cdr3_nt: TGCGCCAGCAGCCAGCCCGGACAGGGGAGGAAAGAGACCCAGTACTTC; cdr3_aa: CASSQPGQGRKETQYF
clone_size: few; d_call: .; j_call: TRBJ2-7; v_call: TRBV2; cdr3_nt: TGTGCCAGCCGTCCGGACAGCTCCTACGAGCAGTACTTC; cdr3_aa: CASRPDSSYEQYF
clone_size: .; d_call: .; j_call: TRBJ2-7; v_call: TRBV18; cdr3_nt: TGTGCCAGCTCGCACGATACTAGGTCCTACGAGCAGTACTTC; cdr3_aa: CASSHDTRSYEQYF
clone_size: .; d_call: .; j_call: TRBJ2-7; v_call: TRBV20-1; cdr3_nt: TGCAGTGCTAGAGATCGTTGTAGCATCCACGAGCAGTACTTC; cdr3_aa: CSARDRCSIHEQYF
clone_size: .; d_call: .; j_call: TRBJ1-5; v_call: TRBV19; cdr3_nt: TGTGCCAGTAGTATTTATCATCTAGGGGAACGCGGACAGCCCCAGCATTTT; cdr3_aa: CASSIYHLGERGQPQHF
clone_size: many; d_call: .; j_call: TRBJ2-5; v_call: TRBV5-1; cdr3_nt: TGCGCCAGCAGCCCGAGGGGTAGAGAGACCCAGTACTTC; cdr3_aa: CASSPRGRETQYF
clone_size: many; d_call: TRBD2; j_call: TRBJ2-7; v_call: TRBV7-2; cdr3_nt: TGTGCCAGCAGCTCAGTAGCGGGAGACGGATCCGAGCAGTACTTC; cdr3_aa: CASSSVAGDGSEQYF
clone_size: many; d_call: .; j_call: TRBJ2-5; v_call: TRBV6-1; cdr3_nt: TGTGCCAGCAGCCGCGACCAAAGGGAGACCCAGTACTTC; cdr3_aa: CASSRDQRETQYF
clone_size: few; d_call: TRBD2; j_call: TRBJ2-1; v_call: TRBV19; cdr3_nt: TGTGCCAGTAGTAAGTGGCTAGCGGGAGGTAGTGAGCAGTTCTTC; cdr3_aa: CASSKWLAGGSEQFF
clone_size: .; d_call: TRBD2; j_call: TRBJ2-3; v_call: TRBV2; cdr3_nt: TGTGCCAGCAGTGAGGGTAGCGGGAAGTTTAGCACAGATACGCAGTATTTT; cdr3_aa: CASSEGSGKFSTDTQYF
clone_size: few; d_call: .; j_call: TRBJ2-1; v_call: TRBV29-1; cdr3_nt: TGCAGCGTACAGCCCTCCTACAATGAGCAGTTCTTC; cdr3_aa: CSVQPSYNEQFF
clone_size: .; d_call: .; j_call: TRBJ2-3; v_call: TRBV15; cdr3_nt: TGTGCCACCAGCAAAGGCACGGATACGCAGTATTTT; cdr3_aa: CATSKGTDTQYF
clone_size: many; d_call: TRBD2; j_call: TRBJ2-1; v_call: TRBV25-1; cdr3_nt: TGTGCCAGCAGTTTAGCGGGAGGGCATAGTGAGCAGTTCTTC; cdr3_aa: CASSLAGGHSEQFF
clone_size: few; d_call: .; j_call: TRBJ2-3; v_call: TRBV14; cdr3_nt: TGTGCCAGCAGCGCTGTATCCGGTACGCAGTATTTT; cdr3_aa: CASSAVSGTQYF
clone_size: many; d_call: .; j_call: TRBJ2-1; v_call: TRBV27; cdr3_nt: TGTGCCAGCAGTACCAGTAGACTACCTACGGCCAATGAGCAGTTCTTC; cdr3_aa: CASSTSRLPTANEQFF
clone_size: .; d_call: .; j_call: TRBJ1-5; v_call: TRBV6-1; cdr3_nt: TGTGGCAGTTCAAGGGGGGGCAATCAGCCCCAGCATTTT; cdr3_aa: CGSSRGGNQPQHF
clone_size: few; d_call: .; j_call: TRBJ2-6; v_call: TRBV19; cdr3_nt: TGTGCCAGTAGTGTCCTCAAGGGAGTTGGGGCCAACGTCCTGACTTTC; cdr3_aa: CASSVLKGVGANVLTF
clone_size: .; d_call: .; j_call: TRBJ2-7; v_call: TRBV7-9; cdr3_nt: TGTGCCAGCAGCTTAGGACAGTTCAGCCCCTACGAGCAGTACTTC; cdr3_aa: CASSLGQFSPYEQYF
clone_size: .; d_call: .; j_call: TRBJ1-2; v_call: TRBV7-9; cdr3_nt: TGTGCCAGCAGCTCTGACAGTTATGGCTACACCTTC; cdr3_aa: CASSSDSYGYTF
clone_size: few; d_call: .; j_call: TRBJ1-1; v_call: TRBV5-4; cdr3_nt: TGTGCCAGCAGCCTGGACAGATGGACTGAAGCTTTCTTT; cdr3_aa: CASSLDRWTEAFF
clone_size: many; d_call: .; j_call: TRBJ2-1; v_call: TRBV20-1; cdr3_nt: TGCAGTGTTGCTACTAGCCCCGGTGAGCAGTTCTTC; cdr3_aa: CSVATSPGEQFF
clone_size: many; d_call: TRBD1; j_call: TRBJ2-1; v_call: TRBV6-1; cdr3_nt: TGTGCCTCCCAGCCCGGGACAGGATGGTCGGTACTGTTCTTC; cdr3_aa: CASQPGTGWSVLFF
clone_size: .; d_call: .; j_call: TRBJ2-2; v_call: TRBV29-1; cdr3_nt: TGCAGCGTTGATTCTTTGGACATCGGGGAGCTGTTTTTT; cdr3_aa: CSVDSLDIGELFF
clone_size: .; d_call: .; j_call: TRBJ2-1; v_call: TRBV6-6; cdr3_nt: TGTGCCAGCAGTTACTCCCTTGCTGAGGCGGCCTATGAGCAGTTCTTC; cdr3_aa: CASSYSLAEAAYEQFF
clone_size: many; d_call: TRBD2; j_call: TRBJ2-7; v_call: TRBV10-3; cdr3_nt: TGTGCCATCAGTGAGGCTAGCGGGAGACTGTACTTC; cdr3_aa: CAISEASGRLYF
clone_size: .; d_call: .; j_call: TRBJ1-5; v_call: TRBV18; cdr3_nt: TGTGCCAGCTCACCGGCTGACCGACAAATTAGCAATCAGCCCCAGCATTTT; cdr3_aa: CASSPADRQISNQPQHF
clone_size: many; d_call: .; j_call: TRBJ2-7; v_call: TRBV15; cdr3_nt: TGTGCCACCAGCAGCGGGAGACCCTACGAGCAGTACTTC; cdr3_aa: CATSSGRPYEQYF
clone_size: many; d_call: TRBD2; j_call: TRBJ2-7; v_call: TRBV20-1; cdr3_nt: TGCAGTGCCGAGAGCGGGAGGGTCGACGAGCAGTACTTC; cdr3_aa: CSAESGRVDEQYF
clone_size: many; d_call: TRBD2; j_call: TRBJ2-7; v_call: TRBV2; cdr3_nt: TGTGCCAGCAGGCAGGGGACTAGCTCCTACGAGCAGTACTTC; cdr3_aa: CASRQGTSSYEQYF
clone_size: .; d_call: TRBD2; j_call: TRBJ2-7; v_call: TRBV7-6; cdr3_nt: TGTGCCAGCAGCTCCGAGCCCGGGACTAGCGGGAGTTCGGTCGAGCAGTACTTC; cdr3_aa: CASSSEPGTSGSSVEQYF
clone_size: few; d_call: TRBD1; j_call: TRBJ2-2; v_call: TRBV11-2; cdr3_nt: TGTGCCAGCAGTTACTTTAACAGGGGGACCAACACCGGGGAGCTGTTTTTT; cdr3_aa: CASSYFNRGTNTGELFF
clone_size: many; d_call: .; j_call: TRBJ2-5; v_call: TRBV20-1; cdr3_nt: TGCAGTGCTAGAGCTACCTTAGCGTCGGAGACCCAGTACTTC; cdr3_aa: CSARATLASETQYF
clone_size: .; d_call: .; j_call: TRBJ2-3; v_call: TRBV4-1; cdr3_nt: TGCGCCAGCAGCCAAGTAGGGGTTGCAGATACGCAGTATTTT; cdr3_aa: CASSQVGVADTQYF
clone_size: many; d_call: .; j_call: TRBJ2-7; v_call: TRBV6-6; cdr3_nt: TGTGCCAGCAGTTACTCGAGTACAGGTTTCGAGCAGTACTTC; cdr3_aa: CASSYSSTGFEQYF
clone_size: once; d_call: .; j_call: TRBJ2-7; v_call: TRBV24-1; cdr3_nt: TGTGCCACCAGTGAACTAAGCGCCCGGGACCCCCGAATGGGAGAGCAGTACTTC; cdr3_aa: CATSELSARDPRMGEQYF
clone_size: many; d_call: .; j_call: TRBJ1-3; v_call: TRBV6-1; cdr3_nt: TGTGCCAGCTTTTTTGGGGACTCTGGAAACACCATATATTTT; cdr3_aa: CASFFGDSGNTIYF
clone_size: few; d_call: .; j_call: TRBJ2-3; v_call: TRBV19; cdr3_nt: TGTGCCAGTAGGGAGGGTCAACAATCAGATACGCAGTATTTT; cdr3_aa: CASREGQQSDTQYF
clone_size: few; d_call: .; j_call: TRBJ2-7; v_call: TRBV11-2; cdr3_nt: TGTGCCAGCAGCTTCCTAGGACGGTCCTACGAGCAGTACTTC; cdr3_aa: CASSFLGRSYEQYF
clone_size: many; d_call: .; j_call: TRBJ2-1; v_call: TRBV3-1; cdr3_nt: TGTGCCAGCAGCCAAGAAGTACTCGGAGCCAATGAGCAGTTCTTC; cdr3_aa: CASSQEVLGANEQFF
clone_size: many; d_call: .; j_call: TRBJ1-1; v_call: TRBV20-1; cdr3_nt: TGCAGTGCTAGAGTGGGGACAAGTCCTCAGGGGCAGAGGACTGAAGCTTTCTTT; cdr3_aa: CSARVGTSPQGQRTEAFF
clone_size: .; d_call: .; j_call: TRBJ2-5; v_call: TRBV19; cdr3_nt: TGTGCCAGTAGTCTAACCGGGACGGCTCAAGAGACCCAGTACTTC; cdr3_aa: CASSLTGTAQETQYF
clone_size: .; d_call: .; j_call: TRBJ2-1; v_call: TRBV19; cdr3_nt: TGTGCCAGTAGTATTTCCAGGACGGGCAATGAGCAGTTCTTC; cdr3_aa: CASSISRTGNEQFF
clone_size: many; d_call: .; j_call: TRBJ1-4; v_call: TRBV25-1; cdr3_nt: TGTGCCAGCAGTGATTACACAGGGAGTTATGAAAAACTGTTTTTT; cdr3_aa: CASSDYTGSYEKLFF